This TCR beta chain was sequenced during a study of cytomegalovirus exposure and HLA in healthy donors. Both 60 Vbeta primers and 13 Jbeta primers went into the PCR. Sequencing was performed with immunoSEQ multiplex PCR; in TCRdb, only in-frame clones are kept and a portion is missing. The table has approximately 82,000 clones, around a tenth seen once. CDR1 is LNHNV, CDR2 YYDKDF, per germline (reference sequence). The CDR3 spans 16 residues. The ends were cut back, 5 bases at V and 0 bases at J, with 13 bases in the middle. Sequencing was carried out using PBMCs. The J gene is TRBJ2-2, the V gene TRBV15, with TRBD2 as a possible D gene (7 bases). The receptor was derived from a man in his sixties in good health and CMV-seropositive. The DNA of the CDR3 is TGTGCCACCAGCGTGGGCGGGGGCGCGAACACCGGGGAGCTGTTTTTT. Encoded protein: CATSVGGGANTGELFF.